What follows are 23 T cell receptor beta chains derived from one specimen sequenced in a study of chemoradiotherapy in HPV16-positive cancers. Only in-frame clones appear in the TCRdb table, and some are missing; sequencing was by immunoSEQ multiplex PCR. This sample yields tens of thousands of clones, of which about 90% are seen a single time; roughly 4.3% belongs to the top ten. The sequencing here drew on blood, taken from a patient who underwent chemoradiotherapy. The receptor source for this set is a human donor with HPV-associated anogenital cancer.

The V gene is TRBV14, the J gene TRBJ2-3, with 7 bases that match TRBD2. The CDR3 extends over 19 amino acids. V lost 6 bases and J lost 0; bases outside the gene matches: 18. The germline V gene has CDR1 SGHDN and CDR2 FVKESK. CDR3 region: CASSLFGGGALGSTDTQYF. Written as DNA, the CDR3 is TGTGCCAGCAGTTTGTTTGGCGGGGGTGCCCTAGGGAGCACAGATACGCAGTATTTT.

The chain has TRBV6-1 and TRBJ2-1; TRBD2 is a possible D gene (5 bases). CDR1 MNHNS and CDR2 SASEGT come from the germline V gene. With 4 bases removed from V and 4 bases from J, the gap between germline ends came to 14 bases. This CDR3 is built from 15 residues. CDR3 nucleotide sequence: TGTGCCAGCAGTGTGGAAACTAGACTATACAATGAGCAGTTCTTC. Its translation is CASSVETRLYNEQFF.

The V call is TRBV7-2, the J call TRBJ2-3, with 10 bases identical to TRBD2. Germline V gene sequence: CDR1 SGHTA, CDR2 FQGNSA. The V and J ends lost 5 bases and 0 bases, in that order; junction bases with no gene match: 5. CDR3 length equals 16 residues. The CDR3 coding sequence is TGTGCCAGCAGCCGCTCTAGCGGGAGAAGCACAGATACGCAGTATTTT. Amino acid sequence: CASSRSSGRSTDTQYF.

This clone appeared a few times. The J gene is TRBJ2-2, the V gene TRBV5-1, with TRBD2 matching 10 bases. The CDR3 loop spans 16 amino acids. Trimming at V came to 4 bases and at J to 5 bases, leaving 8 bases not matched to a gene. The germline V gene encodes CDR1 SGHRS and CDR2 YFSETQ. The CDR3 DNA is TGCGCCAGCAGCGTCCGAGCGGGAGGGGGAACCGGGGAGCTGTTTTTT. Translated, it gives CASSVRAGGGTGELFF.

The chain carries TRBV9 and TRBJ1-2; weak D call: TRBD1 (6 bases). The germline gives CDR1 SGDLS, CDR2 YYNGEE. The CDR3 sequence is 16 residues long. The ends were cut back, 0 bases at V and 2 bases at J, with 14 bases in the middle. The CDR3 nucleotides are TGTGCCAGCAGCGTAGATTGGGGGCAGGGGAACTATGGCTACACCTTC. This sequence encodes CASSVDWGQGNYGYTF.

In regard to this clone: The same CDR3 arises from other DNA sequences in this sample as well. V and J are TRBV6-5 and TRBJ1-5; tentatively, D is TRBD1 (5 bases). The V and J ends lost 6 bases and 2 bases respectively, with 11 bases between them. Germline V gives CDR1 MNHEY, CDR2 SVGAGI. There are 14 residues in the CDR3. CDR3 amino acids: CASRSGTGNQPQHF. For the CDR3, the DNA is TGTGCCAGCAGATCCGGGACCGGCAATCAGCCCCAGCATTTT.

The genes are TRBV5-6 and TRBJ2-5; D not certain. The CDR3 is made up of 15 amino acids. CDR1 SGHDT and CDR2 YYEEEE come from the germline V gene. V was pared by 0 bases and J by 3 bases, with 12 bases between. CDR3 in DNA: TGTGCCAGCAGCTTGGGCTATCCTCTGGAAGAGACCCAGTACTTC. Translated: CASSLGYPLEETQYF. The variable domain in full, with the rest retrieved from reference TRBV5-6 and TRBJ2-5, is DAGVTQSPTHLIKTRGQQVTLRCSPKSGHDTVSWYQQALGQGPQFIFQYYEEEERQRGNFPDRFSGHQFPNYSSELNVNALLLGDSALYLCASSLGYPLEETQYFGPGTRLLVL.

The gene calls are TRBV9 and TRBJ2-3; maybe TRBD1 (6 bases). The CDR3 contains 16 residues. Germline V CDR1 and CDR2: SGDLS, YYNGEE. V was pared by 3 bases and J by 2 bases, with 16 bases between. The CDR3 loop reads CASSASRGQYTDTQYF. CDR3 in DNA: TGTGCCAGCAGCGCCTCACGGGGACAATACACAGATACGCAGTATTTT.

The V and J genes are TRBV7-2 and TRBJ1-1; TRBD1 agrees at 10 bases. Germline V gives CDR1 SGHTA, CDR2 FQGNSA. V trimming: 2 bases; J trimming: 0 bases; junction bases outside the gene matches: 9. The CDR3 is 18 residues long. CDR3 loop: CASSLRSGTGDLNTEAFF. CDR3 DNA sequence: TGTGCCAGCAGCTTAAGATCCGGGACAGGGGATTTGAACACTGAAGCTTTCTTT.

The gene calls are TRBV5-1 and TRBJ1-1, with 8 bases lining up with TRBD1. This CDR3 spans 13 amino acids. Germline V gives CDR1 SGHRS, CDR2 YFSETQ. Unmatched junction bases numbered 12, after V lost 6 bases and J lost 11 bases. The CDR3 spells CASTPGADREAFF. CDR3 bases: TGCGCCAGCACCCCAGGGGCGGACAGGGAGGCTTTCTTT.

The table lists this clone with a count of one. This rearrangement joins TRBV11-3 to TRBJ2-7, with 14 bases identical to TRBD2. The CDR3 has 16 amino acids. Unmatched junction bases numbered 8, after V lost 1 base and J lost 9 bases. Germline CDR1 SGHNT, CDR2 YENEEA. The CDR3 is CASSLVRLAGGKAQYF. For the CDR3, the DNA is TGTGCCAGCAGCTTAGTTCGACTAGCGGGGGGGAAGGCGCAGTACTTC. Supplemented by reference TRBV11-3 and TRBJ2-7, the full variable domain reads EAGVVQSPRYKIIEKKQPVAFWCNPISGHNTLYWYLQNLGQGPELLIRYENEEAVDDSQLPKDRFSAERLKGVDSTLKIQPAELGDSAVYLCASSLVRLAGGKAQYFGPGTRLTVT.

A note on this clone: The sample carries other DNA sequences with the same CDR3. This chain uses TRBV6-1 with TRBJ1-1; TRBD1 matches at 8 bases. Germline V gene sequence: CDR1 MNHNS, CDR2 SASEGT. Losses at the gene ends were 3 bases for V and 1 base for J; bases not matched to a gene: 7. The CDR3 runs 16 residues. The CDR3 nucleotides are TGTGCCAGCAGTGACGACAGGGGTCGGCGGAACACTGAAGCTTTCTTT. Amino acids: CASSDDRGRRNTEAFF.

This clone was seen a few times. This chain joins TRBV2 and TRBJ2-1; 14 bases line up with TRBD2. After removal of 7 bases from V and 9 bases from J, the junction contained 8 bases not matched to a gene. From germline, CDR1 is SNHLY and CDR2 FYNNEI. CDR3 length equals 15 residues. CDR3 nucleotide sequence: TGTGCCAGCATTGGGACTAGCGGGAGTAGGGGTGAGCAGTTCTTC. It is translated as CASIGTSGSRGEQFF.

The V call is TRBV4-3, the J call TRBJ2-7; D unclear. V was trimmed by 0 bases and J by 3 bases, leaving 6 bases between them. Germline loops: CDR1 LGHNA, CDR2 YSLEER. The CDR3 is 13 residues long. CDR3 in amino acids: CASSQDKGYEQYF. DNA of the CDR3: TGCGCCAGCAGCCAAGATAAGGGCTACGAGCAGTACTTC.

This chain links TRBV7-2 with TRBJ2-3; D remains ambiguous. CDR3 length: 14 amino acids. The V end was cut by 5 bases, the J end by 2 bases, with 11 bases between. Germline values: CDR1 SGHTA, CDR2 FQGNSA. The CDR3: CASSPDSYTDTQYF. In DNA, the CDR3 is TGTGCCAGCAGCCCTGACTCTTACACAGATACGCAGTATTTT.

The chain couples TRBV4-3 to TRBJ2-7; unclear D gene. Trimming removed 0 bases at V and 3 bases at J, with 9 bases between. This CDR3 is built from 14 residues. Germline CDR1 reads LGHNA; CDR2 reads YSLEER. CDR3 residues: CASSQDPGSYEQYF. The DNA of the CDR3 is TGCGCCAGCAGCCAAGACCCGGGTAGCTACGAGCAGTACTTC.

This clone was picked up one time. The CDR3 loop reads CASSLLDIDYEQYF. The CDR3 DNA reads TGTGCCAGCAGCTTATTAGACATCGACTACGAGCAGTACTTC. This chain links TRBV5-6 with TRBJ2-7; no reliable D call. V was cut by 2 bases and J by 3 bases, with 12 bases left in between. This CDR3 has 14 residues. Germline-derived CDR1 and CDR2 are SGHDT and YYEEEE.

The chain couples TRBV29-1 to TRBJ1-1; 9 bases fit TRBD1. J was trimmed by 5 bases and V by 6 bases; bases with no gene match: 7. The germline V gene has CDR1 SQVTM and CDR2 ANQGSEA. This CDR3 has 13 residues. This chain's CDR3 is CSVWTGEGTEAFF. Here the CDR3 DNA reads TGCAGCGTCTGGACAGGGGAGGGGACTGAAGCTTTCTTT.

The chain employs TRBV6-4 and TRBJ2-1; 8 bases line up with TRBD1. Germline trimming cut 2 bases from V and 4 bases from J; bases unmatched to any gene: 4. This CDR3 comprises 15 residues. Germline assignment: CDR1 MRHNA and CDR2 SNTAGT. The DNA of the CDR3 is TGTGCCAGCAGTGACGGGACAGGAGATTACAATGAGCAGTTCTTC. Amino acid sequence: CASSDGTGDYNEQFF.

This chain uses TRBV11-1 with TRBJ1-1; D is ambiguous. CDR1 is SGHAT, CDR2 FQDESV, per germline (reference sequence). V lost 5 bases and J lost 5, with 15 bases in between. The CDR3 runs to 14 residues. The CDR3 reads CASSPRGGNTEAFF. The CDR3, as DNA: TGTGCCAGCAGCCCAAGAGGCGGTAATACTGAAGCTTTCTTT.

The V call is TRBV5-1, the J call TRBJ2-2; D is possibly TRBD1 or TRBD2 (5 bases each). The CDR3 totals 15 residues. The V gene lost 3 bases and the J gene lost 1 base, with 10 bases spanning the gap. Germline V gene lookup returns CDR1 SGHRS and CDR2 YFSETQ. CDR3 in DNA: TGCGCCAGCAGCTGGGGGTCCGGGAACACCGGGGAGCTGTTTTTT. Its protein is CASSWGSGNTGELFF.

V gene TRBV5-1 combines with J gene TRBJ1-4, with TRBD1 as a possible D gene (6 bases). Germline V CDR1 and CDR2: SGHRS, YFSETQ. The CDR3 runs to 14 residues. V gave up 5 bases and J gave up 3 bases, with 11 bases separating them. CDR3 amino acids: CASRDGQPNEKLFF. The DNA for the CDR3 is TGCGCCAGCAGGGATGGACAGCCTAATGAAAAACTGTTTTTT.

The rearrangement links TRBV19 to TRBJ1-5, with D maybe TRBD1 (5 bases). Trimming shortened V by 3 bases and J by 4 bases, and 16 bases separated the two germline ends. The CDR3 is 16 residues long. In germline, CDR1 is LNHDA, CDR2 SQIVND (reference sequence). CDR3 loop: CASSIFAGQGNQPQHF. CDR3 nucleotides: TGTGCCAGTAGTATTTTCGCGGGGCAGGGAAATCAGCCCCAGCATTTT.